A selection of T cell receptor beta chains follows, all from one sample in a study of cytomegalovirus exposure and HLA in healthy donors. TCRdb keeps only in-frame clones here, not all; method: immunoSEQ multiplex PCR. The sample carries about 160,000 clones, approximately 96% recorded once. Sequencing was carried out using PBMCs. The receptors were sampled from a woman younger than 30 in good health and CMV-seronegative. CDR3s include the opening cysteine and the closing phenylalanine or tryptophan. D genes are given only for firm matches. Clone size is stated in some rows and not others, as once, few, many or a class when expanded.

clone size	V gene	J gene	D gene	CDR3 DNA	CDR3 protein
.	TRBV7-3	TRBJ2-1	TRBD2	TGTGCCAGCAGCTTAAAGGGTATTCCTAGCGGGGCATACAATGAGCAGTTCTTC	CASSLKGIPSGAYNEQFF
.	TRBV19	TRBJ1-4	TRBD1	TGTGCCAGTAGTATGAGAGGAGACAGGGTTGGTGAAAAACTGTTTTTT	CASSMRGDRVGEKLFF
once	TRBV9	TRBJ2-1	TRBD2	TGTGCCAGCAGCGTCGGGACTAGCGGGGGGGCTTCCTACAATGAGCAGTTCTTC	CASSVGTSGGASYNEQFF
.	TRBV7-2	TRBJ2-5	.	TGTGCCAGCAGCTTAAGAGCGGGTGAGACCCAGTACTTC	CASSLRAGETQYF
.	TRBV9	TRBJ2-3	TRBD2	TGTGCCAGCAGCGTATGGGGCGGGGGGGCCGTAATCGCAGATACGCAGTATTTT	CASSVWGGGAVIADTQYF
.	TRBV6-6	TRBJ1-1	TRBD1	TGTGCCAGCAGTGGACAGGGGGCTGTTACTGAAGCTTTCTTT	CASSGQGAVTEAFF
.	TRBV5-6	TRBJ2-7	TRBD2	TGTGCCAGCAGCTTACCAGGGTCTAGCGGGGTTTCCTACGAGCAGTACTTC	CASSLPGSSGVSYEQYF
.	TRBV9	TRBJ1-2	.	TGTGCCAGCAGCGTAGGTGACACGGGGAACTATGGCTACACCTTC	CASSVGDTGNYGYTF
.	TRBV19	TRBJ2-5	.	TGTGCCAGTAGTATAGCTTCCGCGTTGGAGACCCAGTACTTC	CASSIASALETQYF
.	TRBV6-6	TRBJ1-1	.	TGTGCCAGCAGTTACTCGGTGGAGGCTGAAGCTTTCTTT	CASSYSVEAEAFF
.	TRBV11-3	TRBJ2-2	.	TGTGCCAGCAGCTTAGACCCTGTGAACACCGGGGAGCTGTTTTTT	CASSLDPVNTGELFF
.	TRBV29-1	TRBJ2-2	.	TGCAGCGTGACAGGGAACACCGGGGAGCTGTTTTTT	CSVTGNTGELFF
.	TRBV6-5	TRBJ2-7	.	TGTGCCAGCAGCCCGTTATCCCTAGGGGGATACGAGCAGTACTTC	CASSPLSLGGYEQYF
.	TRBV7-3	TRBJ2-1	TRBD2	TGTGCCAGCAGCCTAGGTGCGGCCCGCGGGGGACAGCAGTTCTTC	CASSLGAARGGQQFF
.	TRBV2	TRBJ1-2	TRBD1	TGTGCCAGCAGGGTGGGACAGGGGATCTATGGCTACACCTTC	CASRVGQGIYGYTF
.	TRBV9	TRBJ2-7	TRBD1	TGTGCCAGCGCGTGGACAGGGGAATCTGGCGAGCAGTACTTC	CASAWTGESGEQYF
.	TRBV18	TRBJ1-1	TRBD1	TGTGCCAGCTCAGTAGACAGGGACACTGAAGCTTTCTTT	CASSVDRDTEAFF
.	TRBV5-1	TRBJ2-3	.	TGCGCCAGCAGCTTGGGTGCTAGAAATGCAGATACGCAGTATTTT	CASSLGARNADTQYF
.	TRBV5-4	TRBJ1-1	.	TGTGCCATGAGGAAGAACACTGAAGCTTTCTTT	CAMRKNTEAFF
.	TRBV9	TRBJ2-1	TRBD2	TGTGCCAGCAGCGCCTATAGCGGGGGGGCTTATGAGCAGTTCTTC	CASSAYSGGAYEQFF
.	TRBV7-9	TRBJ1-1	TRBD1	TGTGCCAGCAGCTTAGCGCTTACAGGGGGCGGACTCTTGAACACTGAAGCTTTCTTT	CASSLALTGGGLLNTEAFF
.	TRBV7-2	TRBJ1-5	.	TGTGCCAGCAGCTTAGCCAGACAGGTCGGGATAAGCAATCAGCCCCAGCATTTT	CASSLARQVGISNQPQHF
.	TRBV9	TRBJ1-1	.	TGTGCCAGCAGCGTAGACTTGAACACTGAAGCTTTCTTT	CASSVDLNTEAFF
.	TRBV6-5	TRBJ1-2	.	TGTGCCAGCAGTTACCGGCAGGCCTATGGCTACACCTTC	CASSYRQAYGYTF
.	TRBV9	TRBJ1-4	.	TGTGCCAGCAGCGTCCAGGGGACTAATGAAAAACTGTTTTTT	CASSVQGTNEKLFF
.	TRBV5-3	TRBJ2-1	TRBD2	TGTGCCAGAAGACTAGCAAAAACCGGACTAGCGGGGGGAACAAGGTCCAATGAGCAGTTCTTC	CARRLAKTGLAGGTRSNEQFF
.	TRBV7-6	TRBJ2-7	TRBD1	TGTGCCAGCAGCCCGGACAGGGGGGACGAGCAGTACTTC	CASSPDRGDEQYF
.	TRBV11-2	TRBJ1-1	.	TGTGCCAGCAGCCCGATAGATAGGAGTACTTTCTTT	CASSPIDRSTFF
once	TRBV7-9	TRBJ2-3	TRBD2	TGTGCCAGCAGCCCGGGGGGGCCCAGCACAGATACGCAGTATTTT	CASSPGGPSTDTQYF
.	TRBV30	TRBJ1-1	TRBD1	TGTGCCTGGGACAGGGTGGCCACTGAAGCTTTCTTT	CAWDRVATEAFF
.	TRBV11-3	TRBJ2-5	TRBD2	TGTGCCAGCAGCCGCGGACTCTCGGGGGGGGAGACCCAGTACTTC	CASSRGLSGGETQYF
.	TRBV13	TRBJ2-4	.	TGTGCCAGCAGCTTTTTGGGAAGCGGTCTAGCCAAAAACATTCAGTACTTC	CASSFLGSGLAKNIQYF
.	TRBV4-1	TRBJ1-2	TRBD1	TGCGCCAGCAGCCAAGTTAAGGGGGCAAACTATGGCTACACCTTC	CASSQVKGANYGYTF
.	TRBV7-2	TRBJ2-1	.	TGTGCCAGCAGACAGGCGGGGTCGGGGTCCTACAATGAGCAGTTCTTC	CASRQAGSGSYNEQFF
.	TRBV30	TRBJ1-1	.	TGTGCCTGGAGTAAACAGGGTAACACTGAAGCTTTCTTT	CAWSKQGNTEAFF
.	TRBV19	TRBJ2-1	TRBD2	TGTGCCAGTACCACCCGACGGGGGGACTACAATGAGCAGTTCTTC	CASTTRRGDYNEQFF
.	TRBV7-9	TRBJ2-5	TRBD2	TGTGCCAGCAGCACGGGGGGGCCGAAGACCCAGTACTTC	CASSTGGPKTQYF
.	TRBV6-5	TRBJ1-2	TRBD1	TGTGCCAGCAGTTACGCCGCGGGACAGGGGGTCTATGGCTACACCTTC	CASSYAAGQGVYGYTF
.	TRBV2	TRBJ2-3	.	TGTGCCAGCAGGCTCCGTGGACGGGGTACAGATACGCAGTATTTT	CASRLRGRGTDTQYF
.	TRBV5-1	TRBJ2-7	.	TGCGCCAGCAGCTTGTGGAGGGGCTCCTACGAGCAGTACTTC	CASSLWRGSYEQYF
.	TRBV5-4	TRBJ1-1	.	TGTGCCAGCAGCTTGGATGCAGGGGTGGCTTTCTTT	CASSLDAGVAFF
once	TRBV4-1	TRBJ1-4	.	TGCGCCAGCAGCAAGGTCGTCGGGACTAATGAAAAACTGTTTTTT	CASSKVVGTNEKLFF
.	TRBV5-1	TRBJ1-6	TRBD1	TGCGCCAGCAGCTTACAGGGGGGCGACTATAATTCACCCCTCCACTTT	CASSLQGGDYNSPLHF
.	TRBV5-6	TRBJ2-1	TRBD1	TGTGCCAGCAGCTTACAGGGGCGCTCCTACAATGAGCAGTTCTTC	CASSLQGRSYNEQFF
.	TRBV19	TRBJ2-5	TRBD2	TGTGCCAGTAGTATTGCGGGACGGGGGGGCCGGGAGACCCAGTACTTC	CASSIAGRGGRETQYF
.	TRBV7-2	TRBJ1-5	TRBD1	TGTGCCAGCAGCTTCGGGACAGGGAATCAGCCCCAGCATTTT	CASSFGTGNQPQHF
.	TRBV5-1	TRBJ2-2	TRBD1	TGCGCCAGCAGCTGGACAGGGAACACCGGGGAGCTGTTTTTT	CASSWTGNTGELFF
.	TRBV6-1	TRBJ1-2	TRBD1	TGTGCCAGCAGTGCCTCCCCCGGGACAGGGGCCGATCTCTATGGCTACACCTTC	CASSASPGTGADLYGYTF